Listed below are T cell receptor beta chains from one sample, sequenced in a study of blood T cell repertoires in COVID-19. Sequencing used immunoSEQ multiplex PCR; TCRdb keeps in-frame clones, though not all of them. The sample holds 150,000 to 170,000 clones, around 83% seen once. The specimen sequenced was peripheral blood. These receptors all stem from a woman aged 55 to 70 with COVID-19, enrolled during active disease. The CDR3 runs from the conserved cysteine through the conserved F or W. Fields, in order: clone size, D gene, J gene, V gene, CDR3 length, CDR3 protein, CDR3 DNA. The D gene is left open where the match is weak. Clone size is stated in some rows and not others, as once, few, many or a class when expanded.

clone size: NA; D gene: TRBD1; J gene: TRBJ2-5; V gene: TRBV12-3/TRBV12-4; CDR3 length: 11; CDR3 protein: CASGGQETQYF; CDR3 DNA: TGTGCCTCAGGGGGCCAGGAGACCCAGTACTTC
clone size: NA; D gene: TRBD2; J gene: TRBJ2-3; V gene: TRBV19; CDR3 length: 16; CDR3 protein: CASSPWTSGLTDTQYF; CDR3 DNA: TGTGCCAGTAGTCCCTGGACTAGCGGTTTGACAGATACGCAGTATTTT
clone size: NA; D gene: NA; J gene: TRBJ1-2; V gene: TRBV2; CDR3 length: 13; CDR3 protein: CASSEERSYGYTF; CDR3 DNA: TGTGCCAGCAGTGAAGAGAGGTCCTATGGCTACACCTTC
clone size: NA; D gene: TRBD2; J gene: TRBJ2-1; V gene: TRBV5-8; CDR3 length: 18; CDR3 protein: CASSQTSGFRSSYNEQFF; CDR3 DNA: TGTGCCAGCAGCCAGACTAGCGGGTTCCGTAGCTCCTACAATGAGCAGTTCTTC
clone size: NA; D gene: NA; J gene: TRBJ2-3; V gene: TRBV5-1; CDR3 length: 14; CDR3 protein: CASSSQGSGDTQYF; CDR3 DNA: TGCGCCAGCAGCTCACAGGGAAGTGGAGATACGCAGTATTTT
clone size: NA; D gene: TRBD1; J gene: TRBJ2-5; V gene: TRBV24-1; CDR3 length: 14; CDR3 protein: CATSDLTGEETQYF; CDR3 DNA: TGTGCCACCAGTGACCTGACAGGGGAGGAGACCCAGTACTTC
clone size: NA; D gene: TRBD1; J gene: TRBJ1-5; V gene: TRBV10-3; CDR3 length: 13; CDR3 protein: CATAGTGNQPQHF; CDR3 DNA: TGTGCCACCGCAGGGACAGGGAATCAGCCCCAGCATTTT
clone size: NA; D gene: TRBD1; J gene: TRBJ1-2; V gene: TRBV7-2; CDR3 length: 14; CDR3 protein: CASSGTAWSRGYTF; CDR3 DNA: TGTGCCAGCAGTGGGACAGCCTGGAGTAGGGGCTACACCTTC
clone size: NA; D gene: TRBD1; J gene: TRBJ2-4; V gene: TRBV19; CDR3 length: 14; CDR3 protein: CASSFTGTGDIQYF; CDR3 DNA: TGTGCCAGTAGTTTCACAGGGACAGGGGACATTCAGTACTTC
clone size: NA; D gene: NA; J gene: TRBJ1-2; V gene: TRBV6-6; CDR3 length: 13; CDR3 protein: CASRQGPLWGYTF; CDR3 DNA: TGTGCCAGCCGGCAGGGCCCACTATGGGGCTACACCTTC
clone size: NA; D gene: NA; J gene: TRBJ1-6; V gene: TRBV7-9; CDR3 length: 16; CDR3 protein: CASSSTPAQGNSPLHF; CDR3 DNA: TGTGCCAGCAGCTCTACGCCGGCGCAGGGTAATTCACCCCTCCACTTT
clone size: NA; D gene: TRBD2; J gene: TRBJ2-5; V gene: TRBV15; CDR3 length: 18; CDR3 protein: CATSRPMGLAGGKETQYF; CDR3 DNA: TGTGCCACCAGCAGACCTATGGGCCTAGCGGGAGGAAAAGAGACCCAGTACTTC
clone size: few; D gene: TRBD2; J gene: TRBJ2-3; V gene: TRBV10-1; CDR3 length: 19; CDR3 protein: CASSESLIPGLTSTDTQYF; CDR3 DNA: TGCGCCAGCAGTGAGTCGCTTATTCCGGGACTAACTAGCACAGATACGCAGTATTTT
clone size: NA; D gene: TRBD1; J gene: TRBJ1-5; V gene: TRBV2; CDR3 length: 15; CDR3 protein: CASRAGQGAIQPQHF; CDR3 DNA: TGTGCCAGCAGGGCCGGACAGGGGGCGATTCAGCCCCAGCATTTT
clone size: NA; D gene: TRBD1; J gene: TRBJ1-1; V gene: TRBV9; CDR3 length: 15; CDR3 protein: CASSGIKQGMTEAFF; CDR3 DNA: TGTGCCAGCAGCGGAATTAAACAGGGGATGACTGAAGCTTTCTTT
clone size: NA; D gene: TRBD1; J gene: TRBJ2-1; V gene: TRBV7-9; CDR3 length: 19; CDR3 protein: CASSLARTGRGPLVIEQFF; CDR3 DNA: TGTGCCAGCAGCTTAGCTAGGACAGGGCGGGGTCCCTTGGTGATTGAGCAGTTCTTC
clone size: NA; D gene: TRBD1; J gene: TRBJ1-5; V gene: TRBV5-1; CDR3 length: 15; CDR3 protein: CASSSGTGANQPQHF; CDR3 DNA: TGCGCCAGCAGCTCCGGGACAGGGGCTAATCAGCCCCAGCATTTT
clone size: NA; D gene: TRBD2; J gene: TRBJ2-2; V gene: TRBV5-3; CDR3 length: 18; CDR3 protein: CARSSLAGSRLNTGELFF; CDR3 DNA: TGTGCCAGAAGCTCTCTAGCGGGATCACGACTGAACACCGGGGAGCTGTTTTTT
clone size: NA; D gene: TRBD1; J gene: TRBJ1-6; V gene: TRBV30; CDR3 length: 14; CDR3 protein: CGMEQDRFNSPLHF; CDR3 DNA: TGTGGTATGGAACAGGACAGGTTCAATTCACCCCTCCACTTT
clone size: NA; D gene: NA; J gene: TRBJ1-2; V gene: TRBV5-1; CDR3 length: 15; CDR3 protein: CASSPLGEVNYGYTF; CDR3 DNA: TGCGCCAGCAGCCCCCTAGGGGAGGTCAACTATGGCTACACCTTC
clone size: NA; D gene: TRBD1; J gene: TRBJ2-5; V gene: TRBV24-1; CDR3 length: 16; CDR3 protein: CATSDYGQGAAETQYF; CDR3 DNA: TGTGCCACCAGTGACTACGGACAGGGGGCTGCGGAGACCCAGTACTTC
clone size: NA; D gene: NA; J gene: TRBJ1-2; V gene: TRBV27; CDR3 length: 13; CDR3 protein: CASSLVGGYGYTF; CDR3 DNA: TGTGCCAGCAGTTTAGTTGGAGGGTATGGCTACACCTTC
clone size: NA; D gene: NA; J gene: TRBJ1-2; V gene: TRBV5-1; CDR3 length: 14; CDR3 protein: CASSLGHANYGYTF; CDR3 DNA: TGCGCCAGCAGCTTGGGACATGCTAACTATGGCTACACCTTC
clone size: NA; D gene: NA; J gene: TRBJ1-2; V gene: TRBV6-1; CDR3 length: 14; CDR3 protein: CASSDGWEGYGYTF; CDR3 DNA: TGTGCCAGCAGTGATGGCTGGGAGGGCTATGGCTACACCTTC
clone size: NA; D gene: NA; J gene: TRBJ2-7; V gene: TRBV5-1; CDR3 length: 14; CDR3 protein: CASSPSGSAYEQYF; CDR3 DNA: TGCGCCAGCAGCCCCAGCGGGTCTGCCTACGAGCAGTACTTC
clone size: NA; D gene: TRBD2; J gene: TRBJ2-7; V gene: TRBV11-1; CDR3 length: 15; CDR3 protein: CASSLARLAGDEQYF; CDR3 DNA: TGTGCCAGCAGCTTAGCGCGACTAGCGGGGGACGAGCAGTACTTC
clone size: NA; D gene: TRBD1; J gene: TRBJ2-3; V gene: TRBV6-1; CDR3 length: 17; CDR3 protein: CASSGYRDRGRSDTQYF; CDR3 DNA: TGTGCCAGCAGTGGTTACCGGGACAGGGGGCGATCGGATACGCAGTATTTT
clone size: NA; D gene: NA; J gene: TRBJ1-1; V gene: TRBV5-1; CDR3 length: 14; CDR3 protein: CASSNGRGNTEAFF; CDR3 DNA: TGCGCCAGCAGCAATGGCAGGGGGAACACTGAAGCTTTCTTT
clone size: NA; D gene: TRBD1; J gene: TRBJ2-7; V gene: TRBV6-5; CDR3 length: 15; CDR3 protein: CASSTGQGAVYEQYF; CDR3 DNA: TGTGCCAGCAGCACCGGACAGGGGGCGGTCTACGAGCAGTACTTC
clone size: NA; D gene: TRBD2; J gene: TRBJ2-5; V gene: TRBV7-2; CDR3 length: 16; CDR3 protein: CASSPLLAGGAETQYF; CDR3 DNA: TGTGCCAGCAGCCCACTACTAGCGGGAGGAGCAGAGACCCAGTACTTC
clone size: NA; D gene: NA; J gene: TRBJ1-1; V gene: TRBV18; CDR3 length: 15; CDR3 protein: CASSPRQSMNTEAFF; CDR3 DNA: TGTGCCAGCTCACCTCGACAGAGCATGAACACTGAAGCTTTCTTT
clone size: NA; D gene: NA; J gene: TRBJ1-5; V gene: TRBV5-4; CDR3 length: 14; CDR3 protein: CASSLAGPGQPQHF; CDR3 DNA: TGTGCCAGCAGCTTGGCAGGGCCCGGGCAGCCCCAGCATTTT
clone size: NA; D gene: TRBD1; J gene: TRBJ1-4; V gene: TRBV5-1; CDR3 length: 14; CDR3 protein: CASSPGQHREKLFF; CDR3 DNA: TGCGCCAGCAGCCCGGGACAGCATCGTGAAAAACTGTTTTTT
clone size: NA; D gene: TRBD1; J gene: TRBJ2-2; V gene: TRBV6-5; CDR3 length: 13; CDR3 protein: CASRQGRTGELFF; CDR3 DNA: TGTGCCAGCAGACAGGGGCGAACCGGGGAGCTGTTTTTT
clone size: NA; D gene: NA; J gene: TRBJ1-3; V gene: TRBV5-1; CDR3 length: 13; CDR3 protein: CASSPAGVNTIYF; CDR3 DNA: TGCGCCAGCAGCCCGGCCGGGGTTAACACCATATATTTT
clone size: few; D gene: NA; J gene: TRBJ1-1; V gene: TRBV9; CDR3 length: 14; CDR3 protein: CASSVGQINTEAFF; CDR3 DNA: TGTGCCAGCAGCGTCGGACAGATCAACACTGAAGCTTTCTTT
clone size: NA; D gene: NA; J gene: TRBJ1-2; V gene: TRBV6-5; CDR3 length: 15; CDR3 protein: CASSYTLAPLYGYTF; CDR3 DNA: TGTGCCAGCAGTTATACCCTAGCCCCGTTATATGGCTACACCTTC
clone size: NA; D gene: NA; J gene: TRBJ1-2; V gene: TRBV29-1; CDR3 length: 13; CDR3 protein: CSAREGGGYGYTF; CDR3 DNA: TGCAGCGCTAGGGAGGGGGGCGGCTATGGCTACACCTTC
clone size: NA; D gene: TRBD1; J gene: TRBJ2-7; V gene: TRBV6-5; CDR3 length: 14; CDR3 protein: CASSYSRGLLEQYF; CDR3 DNA: TGTGCCAGCAGTTACTCCAGGGGGCTCCTCGAGCAGTACTTC
clone size: NA; D gene: TRBD1; J gene: TRBJ2-2; V gene: TRBV14; CDR3 length: 17; CDR3 protein: CASSRGTGSFNTGELFF; CDR3 DNA: TGTGCCAGCAGCCGGGGGACAGGGTCTTTCAACACCGGGGAGCTGTTTTTT
clone size: NA; D gene: TRBD2; J gene: TRBJ2-1; V gene: TRBV18; CDR3 length: 14; CDR3 protein: CASSGGFSYNEQFF; CDR3 DNA: TGTGCCAGCTCCGGGGGGTTCTCCTACAATGAGCAGTTCTTC
clone size: NA; D gene: NA; J gene: TRBJ1-4; V gene: TRBV2; CDR3 length: 16; CDR3 protein: CASSELFFATNEKLFF; CDR3 DNA: TGTGCCAGCAGTGAACTCTTCTTTGCAACTAATGAAAAACTGTTTTTT
clone size: NA; D gene: TRBD1; J gene: TRBJ1-1; V gene: TRBV6-5; CDR3 length: 14; CDR3 protein: CASSSRTGGTEAFF; CDR3 DNA: TGTGCCAGCAGTTCAAGGACAGGGGGAACTGAAGCTTTCTTT
clone size: NA; D gene: NA; J gene: TRBJ2-2; V gene: TRBV3-1/TRBV3-2; CDR3 length: 17; CDR3 protein: CASSLPRGRGDTGELFF; CDR3 DNA: TGTGCCAGCAGCCTCCCCCGTGGAAGGGGCGACACCGGGGAGCTGTTTTTT
clone size: NA; D gene: NA; J gene: TRBJ1-1; V gene: TRBV5-1; CDR3 length: 14; CDR3 protein: CASSLGMEGTEAFF; CDR3 DNA: TGCGCCAGCAGCTTGGGTATGGAGGGGACTGAAGCTTTCTTT
clone size: NA; D gene: NA; J gene: TRBJ1-3; V gene: TRBV12-5; CDR3 length: 16; CDR3 protein: CASGLIRMAAGNTIYF; CDR3 DNA: TGTGCTAGTGGTTTGATCAGGATGGCCGCTGGAAACACCATATATTTT
clone size: NA; D gene: TRBD1; J gene: TRBJ1-3; V gene: TRBV15; CDR3 length: 18; CDR3 protein: CATSRAGTGPNSGNTIYF; CDR3 DNA: TGTGCCACCAGCAGAGCAGGGACAGGGCCCAACTCTGGAAACACCATATATTTT
clone size: NA; D gene: TRBD2; J gene: TRBJ2-1; V gene: TRBV19; CDR3 length: 13; CDR3 protein: CASSPRGSNEQFF; CDR3 DNA: TGTGCCAGTAGTCCCCGCGGGAGTAATGAGCAGTTCTTC